This T cell receptor (beta chain) is drawn from a study of early stage breast cancer tumors. Study overall: Samples were sequenced at 7.5 to 10-fold average coverage. Study-wide results and limits: Comparing each tissue with blood distinguished tumor from normal in about 85% of the 16 patients.

TCRdb's table, derived via immunoSEQ multiplex PCR, lists solely in-frame clones and lacks some. The sample records about 69,000 clones, approximately 84% being singletons. Concerning this clone itself: What it binds is not known.

Sequenced material: blood. This receptor was taken from a person in their 40s with breast cancer.

The DNA of the CDR3 is TGTGCCAGCAGCGTAGGACAGGGGAGTGAAAAACTGTTTTTT. Its protein product is CASSVGQGSEKLFF. This chain uses TRBV9 with TRBJ1-4; 8 bases are shared with TRBD1. The germline CDR1 and CDR2 sequences are SGDLS and YYNGEE. CDR3 length: 14 amino acids. Losses at the gene ends were 0 bases for V and 7 bases for J; bases not matched to a gene: 2. Supplemented by reference TRBV9 and TRBJ1-4, the full variable domain reads DSGVTQTPKHLITATGQRVTLRCSPRSGDLSVYWYQQSLDQGLQFLIQYYNGEERAKGNILERFSAQQFPDLHSELNLSSLELGDSALYFCASSVGQGSEKLFFGSGTQLSVL.